This T cell receptor (beta chain) was identified during a study of blood T cell repertoires in COVID-19. This CDR3 comprises 12 residues. Looked up from germline, CDR1 is MNHEY and CDR2 is SVGAGI. V lost 6 bases, J lost 13 bases, and 18 bases lay in between. Method: immunoSEQ multiplex PCR; TCRdb's copy keeps in-frame clones and lacks some. Seen here are 200,000 to 250,000 clones, 75% to 90% observed once, and the top ten hold 3.5% to 5%. The sequenced material came from PBMCs or T cells enriched from blood (not recorded which). This chain connects TRBV6-5 to TRBJ1-2, with D perhaps TRBD1 (6 bases). This receptor was taken from a woman aged 25-40 years who had recovered from COVID-19. CDR3 nucleotides: TGTGCCAGCAGCAAGACAGGATTTATGAGCACCTTC. Residues: CASSKTGFMSTF.